This T cell receptor beta chain emerged from a study of blood T cell repertoires in COVID-19. Looking at the study overall: Samples of COVID-19 (acute and convalescent) were obtained from the United States, Italy and Spain.

Data came from immunoSEQ multiplex PCR; TCRdb stores just in-frame clones and leaves some out. This table has some 57,000 clones, 85% appearing once. In germline, CDR1 is SGHTA, CDR2 FQGNSA. The V end was cut by 3 bases, the J end by 6 bases, with 14 bases between. The CDR3 has 14 amino acids. This rearrangement joins TRBV7-2 to TRBJ1-1, with D possibly TRBD1 on 5 matching bases. The sequence was collected from a human donor in a cohort sampled during active COVID-19. The material sequenced was peripheral blood. In DNA form, the CDR3 reads TGTGCCAGCAGCTTGGAGCGCACGGGGGCTGAAGCTTTCTTT. Translated, it gives CASSLERTGAEAFF.